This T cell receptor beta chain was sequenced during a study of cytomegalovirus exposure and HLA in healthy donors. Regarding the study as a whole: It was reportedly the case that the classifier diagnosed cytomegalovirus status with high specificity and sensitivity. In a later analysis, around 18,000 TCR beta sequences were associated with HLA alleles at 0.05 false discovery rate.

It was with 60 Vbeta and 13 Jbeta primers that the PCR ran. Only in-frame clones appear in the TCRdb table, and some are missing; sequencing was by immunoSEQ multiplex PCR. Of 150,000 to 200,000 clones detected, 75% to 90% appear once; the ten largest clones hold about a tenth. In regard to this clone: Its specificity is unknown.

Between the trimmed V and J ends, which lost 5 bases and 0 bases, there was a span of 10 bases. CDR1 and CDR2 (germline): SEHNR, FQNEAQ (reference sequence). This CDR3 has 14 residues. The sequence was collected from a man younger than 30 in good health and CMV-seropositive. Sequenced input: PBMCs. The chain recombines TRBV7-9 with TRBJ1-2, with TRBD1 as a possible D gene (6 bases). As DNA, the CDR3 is TGTGCCAGCAGCCGGGACATGACTAACTATGGCTACACCTTC. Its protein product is CASSRDMTNYGYTF.